These 5 T cell receptor beta chains were all obtained from the same sample, sequenced in a study of naive and memory T cell subsets. Two oligonucleotides, mixed equimolar, formed the beta constant-region primer covering TRBC1 and TRBC2. Ligated cDNA was amplified by four rounds of PCR with nested alpha and beta constant-region primers and SP2. TCRdb called the UMI-ligation and nested PCR reads again in MiXCR, with one record for every CDR3 protein. The data contain 100,000 to 150,000 distinct CDR3 sequences, around a third of them singletons. The sequenced sample consisted of central memory CD4+ T cells from blood. The receptors were gathered from a human donor in good health.

This clonotype has only a few counts. The chain is built from TRBV5-1 and TRBJ1-1; D remains unclear. V lost 4 bases to trimming and J lost 0 bases, with 13 bases between them. Germline CDR1 reads SGHRS; CDR2 reads YFSETQ. There are 15 residues in the CDR3. CDR3 protein: CASSPELMVNTEAFF. The CDR3 DNA reads as TGCGCCAGCAGCCCAGAACTTATGGTGAACACTGAAGCTTTCTTT.

V usage is TRBV6-2 or TRBV6-3 and J usage is TRBJ1-1; D may be TRBD1 (5 bases). The CDR3 consists of 14 residues. V lost 5 bases and J lost 3, with 13 bases in between. Per the germline V gene, CDR1 is MNHEY and CDR2 is SVGEGT. The CDR3 loop is CASSQTGRHTEAFF. The CDR3 DNA is TGTGCCAGCAGTCAGACGGGGCGACACACTGAAGCTTTCTTT.

The chain uses TRBV12-3 or TRBV12-4 and TRBJ2-2, with 7 positions matching TRBD1. V lost 3 bases and J lost 3; bases outside the gene matches: 7. The CDR3 totals 16 residues. The CDR3 DNA reads TGTGCCAGCAGTTTTGGAGACAGGGTGGACACCGGGGAGCTGTTTTTT. Translated: CASSFGDRVDTGELFF.

This clonotype was counted many times. The CDR3 DNA follows: TGCAGCGTGGGGCAGGGAGAGTTTGGTGGCAATGAGCAGTTCTTC. Its protein product is CSVGQGEFGGNEQFF. This chain uses TRBV29-1 with TRBJ2-1; D could derive from TRBD1 or TRBD2 (5 bases each). CDR3 length equals 15 residues. The ends were cut back, 6 bases at V and 6 bases at J, with 21 bases in the middle. Germline V gene data show CDR1 as SQVTM and CDR2 as ANQGSEA.

This clonotype was observed a handful of times. The chain uses TRBV19 and TRBJ1-5, with TRBD1 matching over 7 bases. After removal of 2 bases from V and 0 bases from J, the junction contained 1 base not matched to a gene. Germline loops: CDR1 LNHDA, CDR2 SQIVND (reference sequence). The CDR3 sequence is 15 residues long. DNA of the CDR3: TGTGCCAGTAGTATATCAGGGGGTAGCAATCAGCCCCAGCATTTT. It yields the protein CASSISGGSNQPQHF.